The T cell receptor (beta chain) under discussion was sequenced for a study of response to subunit inactivated influenza vaccine. Study conclusions and caveats: The authors suggested that few new T cells are recruited per seasonal influenza vaccination.

Germline V gene data show CDR1 as DFQATT and CDR2 as SNEGSKA (reference sequence). The CDR3 consists of 14 residues. TCRdb ran MiXCR on the RT-PCR reads and lists one entry per CDR3 protein. The table includes 860,000 or so distinct CDR3 sequences, over 20% detected once. This clonotype was recorded a few times. The antigen is unknown. At one end the junction does not follow the germline gene, possibly because of a read error. The V call is TRBV20-1, the J call TRBJ2-1, with D perhaps TRBD2 (6 bases). This clonotype originated in a man aged 45-65 years who received an inactivated influenza vaccine. Material: PBMCs from blood, obtained more than 4 days after vaccination. CDR3 nucleotide sequence: TGCAGTGCCAGAGCCGGGACTTCTTACAATGAGCAGTTCTTC. Residues: CSARAGTSYNEQFF.